This entry is about one T cell receptor beta chain. As yet, its antigen is unknown. The PCR contained 60 Vbeta and 13 Jbeta primers. Assay: immunoSEQ multiplex PCR; the TCRdb copy retains only in-frame clones and omits some. The table shows 150,000 or so clones, with approximately 81% occurring only once. This CDR3 comprises 16 residues. The germline gives CDR1 SGHTA, CDR2 FQGNSA. V trimming: 3 bases; J trimming: 6 bases; junction bases outside the gene matches: 9. These data are taken from a study of cytomegalovirus exposure and HLA in healthy donors. As for the study in general: Drawn from HLA-typed donors, 83 million or so unique TCRs were held in an early data release. Notes on the study in general: For TCR beta chains, V- and J-gene trimming was later linked to a missense DCLRE1C variant. Confirmation in vitro established that a few CMV-associated chains were specific for CMV antigens. A prior analysis recorded that most TCR beta V segments were productive about 90% or about 30% of the time.

The V gene is TRBV7-2, the J gene TRBJ1-4, with 8 nucleotides matching TRBD1. The TCR was taken from a man in his late teens or twenties in good health and CMV-seronegative. The sequenced material came from PBMCs. The CDR3 sequence: CASSFPPDRVDEKLFF. The DNA for the CDR3 is TGTGCCAGCAGCTTCCCCCCGGACAGGGTGGATGAAAAACTGTTTTTT.